One T cell receptor (beta chain) is described in this entry. A much larger clone differs from this one at a single base, so this may be a read error. The data derive from a study of T cells in Graves' hyperthyroidism and ophthalmopathy. Regions amplified from RNA transcripts were the TCR beta CDR3 regions. During a first-round RT-PCR of the TCR CDR3, the HTBI primer set was used. TCRdb called the multiplex PCR reads again in MiXCR, with one record for every CDR3 protein. The sample consists of nearly 750,000 distinct CDR3 sequences, about 35% of them appearing once. This CDR3 has 12 residues. V dropped 5 bases and J dropped 1 base, with 8 bases sitting between them. Germline CDR1 and CDR2: DFQATT and SNEGSKA (reference sequence). Any patient presenting with uncontrolled infection, other autoimmune disease, pregnancy or lactation was left out.

The sequencing input was blood. The sequence was obtained from a woman aged 40 to 55 with Graves' hyperthyroidism. The chain has TRBV20-1 and TRBJ1-1; D is possibly TRBD1 (6 bases). The CDR3 region has the DNA TGCAGTGCTCCGACAGGGAACACTGAAGCTTTCTTT. Protein: CSAPTGNTEAFF.